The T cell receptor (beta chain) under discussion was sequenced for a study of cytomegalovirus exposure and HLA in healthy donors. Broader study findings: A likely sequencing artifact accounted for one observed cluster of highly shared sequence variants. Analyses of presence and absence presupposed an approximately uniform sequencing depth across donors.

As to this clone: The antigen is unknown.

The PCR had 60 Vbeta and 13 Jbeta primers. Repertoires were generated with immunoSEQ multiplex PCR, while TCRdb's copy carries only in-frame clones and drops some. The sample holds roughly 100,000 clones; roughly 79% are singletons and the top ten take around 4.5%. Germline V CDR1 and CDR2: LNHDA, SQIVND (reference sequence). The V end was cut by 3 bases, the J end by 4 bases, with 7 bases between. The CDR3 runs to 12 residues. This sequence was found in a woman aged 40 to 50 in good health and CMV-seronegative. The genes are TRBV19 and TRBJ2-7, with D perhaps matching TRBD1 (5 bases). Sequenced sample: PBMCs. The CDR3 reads CASSIQGYEQYF. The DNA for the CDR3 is TGTGCCAGTAGTATTCAGGGTTACGAGCAGTACTTC.